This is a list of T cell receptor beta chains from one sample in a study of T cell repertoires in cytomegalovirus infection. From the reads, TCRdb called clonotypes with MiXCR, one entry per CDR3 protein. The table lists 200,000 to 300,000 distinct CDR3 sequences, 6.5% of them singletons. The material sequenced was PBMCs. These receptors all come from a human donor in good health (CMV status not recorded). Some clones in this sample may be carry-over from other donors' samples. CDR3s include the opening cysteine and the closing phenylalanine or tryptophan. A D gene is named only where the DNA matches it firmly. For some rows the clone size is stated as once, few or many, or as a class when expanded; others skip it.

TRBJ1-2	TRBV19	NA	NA	CASSISMGGYTF	TGTGCCAGTAGTATAAGCATGGGCGGCTACACCTTC
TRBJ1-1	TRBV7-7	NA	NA	CASSSRCWVFTEAFF	TGTGCCAGCAGCTCCCGTTGTTGGGTGTTCACTGAAGCTTTCTTT
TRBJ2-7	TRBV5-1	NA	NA	CASSGAGLYEQYF	TGCGCCAGCAGCGGTGCAGGCCTCTACGAGCAGTACTTC
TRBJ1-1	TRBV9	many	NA	CASSVGGHLNTEAFF	TGTGCCAGCAGCGTCGGGGGACACCTAAACACTGAAGCTTTCTTT
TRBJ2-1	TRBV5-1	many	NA	CASSLEGALYQQFF	TGCGCCAGCAGCTTGGAAGGGGCTTTGTATCAACAGTTCTTC
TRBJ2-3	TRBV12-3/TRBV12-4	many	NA	CASSPRQGGTQYF	TGTGCCAGCAGTCCCCGACAGGGAGGTACGCAGTATTTT
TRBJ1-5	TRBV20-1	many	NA	CSARDLTPNSNQPQHF	TGCAGTGCTAGAGATCTGACTCCTAATAGCAATCAGCCCCAGCATTTT
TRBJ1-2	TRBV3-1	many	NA	CASSQEPGRWGYTF	TGTGCCAGCAGCCAAGAACCGGGGCGTTGGGGCTACACCTTC
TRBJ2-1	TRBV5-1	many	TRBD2	CASTRTSGGPEEQFF	TGCGCCAGCACCCGGACTAGCGGGGGACCGGAAGAGCAGTTCTTC
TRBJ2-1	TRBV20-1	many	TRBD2	CSVTAGVRYNEQFF	TGCAGTGTTACAGCGGGGGTCCGGTACAATGAGCAGTTCTTC
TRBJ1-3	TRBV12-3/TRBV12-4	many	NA	CASSFGGRSNTIYF	TGTGCCAGCAGTTTCGGGGGGCGAAGTAACACCATATATTTT
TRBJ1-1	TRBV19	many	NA	CASRTEGRGVTEAFF	TGTGCCAGTAGGACCGAGGGGCGAGGGGTCACTGAAGCTTTCTTT
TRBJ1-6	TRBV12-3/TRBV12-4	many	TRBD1	CASSRQGRNSPLHF	TGTGCCAGCAGTCGACAGGGACGGAATTCACCCCTCCACTTT
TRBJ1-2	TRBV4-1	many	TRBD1	CASSHQGTGWRDYGYTF	TGCGCCAGCAGCCACCAGGGGACAGGATGGAGAGACTATGGCTACACCTTC
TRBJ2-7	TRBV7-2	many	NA	CASSPHGGGRGPYEQYF	TGTGCCAGCAGCCCCCATGGTGGGGGCAGGGGACCCTACGAGCAGTACTTC
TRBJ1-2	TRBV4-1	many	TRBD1	CASSPATLTGAYGYTF	TGCGCCAGCAGCCCCGCTACTCTGACAGGGGCCTATGGCTACACCTTC
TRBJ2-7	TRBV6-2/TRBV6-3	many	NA	CASSRPPGVNYEQYF	TGTGCCAGCAGTCGCCCGCCGGGGGTCAACTACGAGCAGTACTTC
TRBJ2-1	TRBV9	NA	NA	CASSSPSSYNEQFF	TGTGCCAGCAGCTCACCCAGCTCCTACAATGAGCAGTTCTTC
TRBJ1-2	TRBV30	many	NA	CAWSQDTSGYLGYTF	TGTGCCTGGAGTCAGGATACTTCAGGGTATCTTGGCTACACCTTC
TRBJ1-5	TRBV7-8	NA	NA	CASSLVRGDQPQHF	TGTGCCAGCAGCTTAGTCAGGGGAGATCAGCCCCAGCATTTT
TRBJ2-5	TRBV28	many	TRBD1	CASSSNRQGREETQYF	TGTGCCAGCAGTTCCAACCGACAGGGACGGGAAGAGACCCAGTACTTC
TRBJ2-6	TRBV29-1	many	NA	CSVRTSGANVLTF	TGCAGCGTTAGGACCTCTGGGGCCAACGTCCTGACTTTC